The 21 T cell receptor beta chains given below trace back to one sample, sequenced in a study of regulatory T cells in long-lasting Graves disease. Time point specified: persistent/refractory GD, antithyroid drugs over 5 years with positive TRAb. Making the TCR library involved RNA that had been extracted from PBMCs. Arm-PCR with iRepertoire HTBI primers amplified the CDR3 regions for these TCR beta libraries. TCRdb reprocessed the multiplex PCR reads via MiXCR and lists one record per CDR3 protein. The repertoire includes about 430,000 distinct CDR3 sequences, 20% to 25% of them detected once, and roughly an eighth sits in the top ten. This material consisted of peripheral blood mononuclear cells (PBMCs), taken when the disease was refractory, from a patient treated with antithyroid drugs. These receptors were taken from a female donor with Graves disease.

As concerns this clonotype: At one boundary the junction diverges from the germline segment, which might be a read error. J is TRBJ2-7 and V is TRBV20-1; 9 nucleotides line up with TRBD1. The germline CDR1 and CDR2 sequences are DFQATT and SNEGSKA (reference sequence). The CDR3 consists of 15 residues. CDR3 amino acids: CSAREGDRGSYERYF. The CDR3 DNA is TGCAGTGCTAGAGAGGGAGACAGGGGGTCCTACGAGCGGTACTTC.

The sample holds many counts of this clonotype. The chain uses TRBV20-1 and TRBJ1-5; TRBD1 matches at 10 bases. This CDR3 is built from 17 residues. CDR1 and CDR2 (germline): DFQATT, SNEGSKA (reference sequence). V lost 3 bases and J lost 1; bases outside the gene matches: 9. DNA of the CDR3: TGCAGTGCTAGTCGAGGACAGGGGGTTTGGAGCAATCAGCCCCAGCATTTT. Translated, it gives CSASRGQGVWSNQPQHF.

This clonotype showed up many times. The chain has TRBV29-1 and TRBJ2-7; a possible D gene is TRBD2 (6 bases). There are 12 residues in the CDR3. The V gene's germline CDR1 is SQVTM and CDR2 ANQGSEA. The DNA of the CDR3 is TGCAGTTTCAAGGGACTGGCCTACGAGCAGTACTTC. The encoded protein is CSFKGLAYEQYF.

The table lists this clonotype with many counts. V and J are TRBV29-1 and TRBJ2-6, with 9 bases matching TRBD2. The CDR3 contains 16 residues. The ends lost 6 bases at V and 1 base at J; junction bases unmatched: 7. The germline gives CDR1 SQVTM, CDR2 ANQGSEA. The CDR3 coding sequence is TGCAGCGTCCCGCTAGCGGGATCATCTGGGGCCAACGTCCTGACTTTC. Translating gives CSVPLAGSSGANVLTF.

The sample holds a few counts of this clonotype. Here the CDR3 reads CASSSYGVAGELFF. DNA for the CDR3: TGTGCCAGCAGCTCCTACGGCGTCGCCGGGGAGCTGTTTTTT. V is TRBV3-1 and J is TRBJ2-2; D remains ambiguous. Trimming left V 5 bases short and J 6 bases short, with 13 bases between. The CDR3 is 14 amino acids. Germline assignment: CDR1 LGHDT and CDR2 YNNKEL (reference sequence).

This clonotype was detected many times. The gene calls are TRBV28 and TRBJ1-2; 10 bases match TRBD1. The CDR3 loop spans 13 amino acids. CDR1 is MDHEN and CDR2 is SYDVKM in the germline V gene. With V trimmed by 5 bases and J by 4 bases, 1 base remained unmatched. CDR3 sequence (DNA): TGTGCCAGCAGTGGGGACAGGGGCTATGGCTACACCTTC. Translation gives CASSGDRGYGYTF.

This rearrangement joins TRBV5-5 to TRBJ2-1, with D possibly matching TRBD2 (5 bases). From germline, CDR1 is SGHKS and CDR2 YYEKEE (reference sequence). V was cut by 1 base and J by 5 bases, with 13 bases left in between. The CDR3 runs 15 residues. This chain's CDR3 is CASSLRRGWNNEQFF. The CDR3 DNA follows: TGTGCCAGCAGCTTGAGACGGGGATGGAACAATGAGCAGTTCTTC.

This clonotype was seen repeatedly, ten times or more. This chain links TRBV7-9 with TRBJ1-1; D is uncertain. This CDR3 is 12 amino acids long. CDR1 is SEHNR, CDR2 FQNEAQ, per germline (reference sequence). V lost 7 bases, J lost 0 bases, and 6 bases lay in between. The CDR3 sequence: CASTQMNTEAFF. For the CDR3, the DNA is TGTGCCAGCACCCAAATGAACACTGAAGCTTTCTTT.

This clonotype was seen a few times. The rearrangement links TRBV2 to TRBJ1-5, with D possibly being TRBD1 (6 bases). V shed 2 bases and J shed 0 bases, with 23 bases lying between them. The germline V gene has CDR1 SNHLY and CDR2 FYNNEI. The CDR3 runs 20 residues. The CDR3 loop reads CASSEWEDRDLRDSNQPQHF. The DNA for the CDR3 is TGTGCCAGCAGTGAATGGGAGGACAGAGACCTTAGGGATAGCAATCAGCCCCAGCATTTT.

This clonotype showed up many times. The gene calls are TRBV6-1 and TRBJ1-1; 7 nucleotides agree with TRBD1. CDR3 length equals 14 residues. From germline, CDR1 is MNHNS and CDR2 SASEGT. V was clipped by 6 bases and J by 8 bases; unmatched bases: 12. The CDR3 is CASSAGQDGWEAFF. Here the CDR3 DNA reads TGTGCCAGCAGCGCCGGACAGGACGGATGGGAAGCTTTCTTT.

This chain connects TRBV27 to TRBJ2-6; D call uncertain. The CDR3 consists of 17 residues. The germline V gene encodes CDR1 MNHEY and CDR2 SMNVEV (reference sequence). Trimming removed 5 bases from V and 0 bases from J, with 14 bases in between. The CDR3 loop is CASSPDLRSSGANVLTF. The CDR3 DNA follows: TGTGCCAGCAGTCCCGATCTACGCAGCTCTGGGGCCAACGTCCTGACTTTC.

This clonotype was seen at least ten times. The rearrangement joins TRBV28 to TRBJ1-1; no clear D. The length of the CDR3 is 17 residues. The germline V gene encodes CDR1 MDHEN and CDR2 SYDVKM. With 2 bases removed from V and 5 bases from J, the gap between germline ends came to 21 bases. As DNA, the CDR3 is TGTGCCAGCAGTTTAAGGGAAAGACGGTACATAGGTACTGAAGCTTTCTTT. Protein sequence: CASSLRERRYIGTEAFF.

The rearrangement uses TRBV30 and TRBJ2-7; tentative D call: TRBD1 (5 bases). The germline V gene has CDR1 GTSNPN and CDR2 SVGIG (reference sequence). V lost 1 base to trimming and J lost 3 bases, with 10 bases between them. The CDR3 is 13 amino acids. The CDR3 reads CAWSGGADYEQYF. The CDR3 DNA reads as TGTGCCTGGAGTGGGGGCGCTGACTACGAGCAGTACTTC.

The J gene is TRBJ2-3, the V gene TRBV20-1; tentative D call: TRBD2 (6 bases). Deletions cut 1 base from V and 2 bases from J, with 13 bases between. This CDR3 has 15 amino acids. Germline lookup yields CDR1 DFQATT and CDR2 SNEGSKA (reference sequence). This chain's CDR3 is CSARALEGSTDTQYF. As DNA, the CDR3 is TGCAGTGCTAGAGCCCTGGAGGGATCCACAGATACGCAGTATTTT.

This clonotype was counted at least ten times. The CDR3 is CSVERQGHEKLFF. For the CDR3, the DNA is TGCAGCGTTGAGCGGCAGGGACATGAAAAACTGTTTTTT. The V gene is TRBV29-1, the J gene TRBJ1-4, with a weak D call TRBD1 (5 bases). The CDR3 extends over 13 amino acids. Germline V gene lookup returns CDR1 SQVTM and CDR2 ANQGSEA. V was shortened by 3 bases and J by 6 bases, with 11 bases between the two germline ends.

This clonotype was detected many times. For the CDR3, the DNA is TGTGCCTACTTAGGCCGGAAACACAATTTTTGTTATGGCTACACCTTC. Its translation: CAYLGRKHNFCYGYTF. The chain carries TRBV27 and TRBJ1-2; D unresolved. Looked up from germline, CDR1 is MNHEY and CDR2 is SMNVEV (reference sequence). This CDR3 spans 16 amino acids. Trimming cost V 11 bases and J 5 bases, with 27 bases left between them.

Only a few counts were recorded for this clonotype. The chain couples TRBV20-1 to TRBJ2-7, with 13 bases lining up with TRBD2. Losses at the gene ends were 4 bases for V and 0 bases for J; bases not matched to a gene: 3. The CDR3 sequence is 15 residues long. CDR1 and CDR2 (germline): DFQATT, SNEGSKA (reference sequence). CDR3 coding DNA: TGCAGTGCTAAGGGACTAGCGGGATTCTCCTACGAGCAGTACTTC. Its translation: CSAKGLAGFSYEQYF.

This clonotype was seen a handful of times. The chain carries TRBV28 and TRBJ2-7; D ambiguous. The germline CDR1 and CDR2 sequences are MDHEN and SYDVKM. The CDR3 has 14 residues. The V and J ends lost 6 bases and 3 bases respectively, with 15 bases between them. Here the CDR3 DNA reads TGTGCCAGCAGCTCCCAGGCAAGGAGCTACGAGCAGTACTTC. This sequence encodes CASSSQARSYEQYF.

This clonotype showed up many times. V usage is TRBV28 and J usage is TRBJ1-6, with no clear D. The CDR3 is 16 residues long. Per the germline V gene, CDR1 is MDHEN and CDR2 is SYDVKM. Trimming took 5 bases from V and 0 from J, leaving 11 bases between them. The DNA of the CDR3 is TGTGCCAGCAGTCTCGATCTTGGCTCCTATAATTCACCCCTCCACTTT. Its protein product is CASSLDLGSYNSPLHF.

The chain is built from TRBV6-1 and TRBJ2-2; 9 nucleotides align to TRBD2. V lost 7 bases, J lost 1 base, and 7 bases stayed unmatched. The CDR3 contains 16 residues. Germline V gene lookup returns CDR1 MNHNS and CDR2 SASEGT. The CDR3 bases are TGTGCCAGCACCAGACGGACTAGCGAGAACACCGGGGAGCTGTTTTTT. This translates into CASTRRTSENTGELFF.

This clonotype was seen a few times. In DNA form, the CDR3 reads TGTGCCAGCAGCGTATTTACGGGAGAGGGCTACGAGCAGTACTTC. Its protein product is CASSVFTGEGYEQYF. The rearrangement uses TRBV9 and TRBJ2-7, with a possible D match to TRBD2 (6 bases). Trimming took off 1 base at V and 3 bases at J, with 14 bases between the two ends. Germline V gives CDR1 SGDLS, CDR2 YYNGEE. The CDR3 covers 15 residues. Full variable domain (rest looked up from reference TRBV9 and TRBJ2-7): DSGVTQTPKHLITATGQRVTLRCSPRSGDLSVYWYQQSLDQGLQFLIQYYNGEERAKGNILERFSAQQFPDLHSELNLSSLELGDSALYFCASSVFTGEGYEQYFGPGTRLTVT.